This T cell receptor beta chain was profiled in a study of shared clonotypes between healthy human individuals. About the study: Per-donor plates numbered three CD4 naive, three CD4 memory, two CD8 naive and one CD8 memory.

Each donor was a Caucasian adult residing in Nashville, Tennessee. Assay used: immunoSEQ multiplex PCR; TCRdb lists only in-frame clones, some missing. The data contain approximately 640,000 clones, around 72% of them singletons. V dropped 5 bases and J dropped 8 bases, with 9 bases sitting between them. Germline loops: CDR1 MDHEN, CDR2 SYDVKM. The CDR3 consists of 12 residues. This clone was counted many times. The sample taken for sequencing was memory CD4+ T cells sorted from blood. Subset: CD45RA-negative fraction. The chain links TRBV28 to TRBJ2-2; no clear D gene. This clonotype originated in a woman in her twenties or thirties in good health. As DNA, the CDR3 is TGTGCCAGCAGTCGTCCCGGAGGGGAGCTGTTTTTT. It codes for CASSRPGGELFF. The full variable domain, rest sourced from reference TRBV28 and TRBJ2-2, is DVKVTQSSRYLVKRTGEKVFLECVQDMDHENMFWYRQDPGLGLRLIYFSYDVKMKEKGDIPEGYSVSREKKERFSLILESASTNQTSMYLCASSRPGGELFFGEGSRLTVL.